This T cell receptor (beta chain) was retrieved from a study of blood T cell repertoires in COVID-19. On the study more broadly: Whether acute or convalescent, the COVID-19 samples came from the United States, Italy and Spain. In each case, the material was cDNA or gDNA derived from T cells, B-cell-depleted T cells, or PBMCs.

V was pared by 3 bases and J by 2 bases, with 5 bases of the junction left unmatched. The CDR3 totals 16 residues. Germline CDR1 reads WSHSY; CDR2 reads SAAADI. Original processing notes: Using reference gene primer amplification, nucleated cell counts were estimated. Assay: immunoSEQ multiplex PCR; the TCRdb copy retains only in-frame clones and omits some. D and trimming come from the DNA, and the V and J calls and clone size come from that table. The table has almost 100,000 clones, about 89% seen once. J is TRBJ2-3 and V is TRBV10-2; the match to TRBD2 covers 10 bases. The specimen sequenced was peripheral blood. This TCR was recovered from a man aged 50-60 years with acute or convalescent COVID-19. CDR3 coding DNA: TGCGCCAGCAGTGACCCGGGACTAGCGCACACAGATACGCAGTATTTT. Translated, it gives CASSDPGLAHTDTQYF.